Listed here are 20 T cell receptor beta chains from one sample, sequenced in a study of T-cell memory formation after mild COVID-19. TCRdb ran MiXCR on the 5' RACE reads and lists one entry per CDR3 protein. The sample contains 470,000 or so distinct CDR3 sequences, around 20% of which appear only once. Material: PBMCs or a T cell subset sorted from them (not recorded which). The receptor set was obtained from an adult woman who had mild COVID-19 (a few samples of this study predate the infection). Cell type and time point are not known.

This clonotype turned up a few times. V usage is TRBV4-1 and J usage is TRBJ2-5; the match to TRBD2 covers 13 bases. With V trimmed by 0 bases and J by 7 bases, 5 bases remained unmatched. The CDR3 covers 16 residues. Germline assignment: CDR1 MGHRA and CDR2 YSYEKL. CDR3: CASSQDPTSGGATQYF. CDR3 nucleotides: TGCGCCAGCAGCCAAGATCCAACTAGCGGGGGGGCGACCCAGTACTTC.

This clonotype was seen only a few times. The chain couples TRBV27 to TRBJ1-5; the match to TRBD1 covers 7 bases. Trimming removed 0 bases from V and 11 bases from J; junction bases left unmatched: 13. CDR3 length equals 16 residues. Germline values: CDR1 MNHEY, CDR2 SMNVEV (reference sequence). The CDR3 is CASSLSGGQFQGAQHF. CDR3 bases: TGTGCCAGCAGTTTATCCGGGGGACAGTTCCAGGGCGCCCAGCATTTT.

The CDR3 is CASSLGTSGRHKYF. In DNA, the CDR3 is TGTGCCAGCAGCCTAGGGACTAGCGGACGCCATAAGTATTTT. The chain joins TRBV7-2 to TRBJ2-3; TRBD2 agrees at 11 bases. The J segment lost 13 bases and the V segment lost 5 bases, leaving 11 bases of the junction unmatched. From germline, CDR1 is SGHTA and CDR2 FQGNSA. The CDR3 spans 14 residues.

This rearrangement joins TRBV24-1 to TRBJ2-3; tentatively, D is TRBD1 or TRBD2 (6 bases each). The CDR3 covers 15 residues. Per the germline V gene, CDR1 is KGHDR and CDR2 is SFDVKD. The V and J ends lost 2 bases and 0 bases respectively, with 8 bases between them. The DNA for the CDR3 is TGTGCCACCAGTGATTACGGGGGCAGCACAGATACGCAGTATTTT. Amino acids: CATSDYGGSTDTQYF.

The J gene is TRBJ2-5, the V gene TRBV7-9, with 7 bases identical to TRBD2. The CDR3 has 14 residues. CDR1 is SEHNR, CDR2 FQNEAQ, per germline (reference sequence). Trimming removed 5 bases from V and 2 bases from J; junction bases left unmatched: 5. The CDR3: CASSTSGEQETQYF. The CDR3 DNA reads TGTGCCAGCAGCACCAGCGGGGAGCAAGAGACCCAGTACTTC.

The rearrangement links TRBV19 to TRBJ1-1; TRBD1 is a possible D gene (5 bases). Germline V gives CDR1 LNHDA, CDR2 SQIVND (reference sequence). Trimming cost V 1 base and J 0 bases, with 15 bases left between them. The CDR3 has 17 amino acids. CDR3 bases: TGTGCCAGTAGTATAGCTCGATACAGGTTGCTGAACACTGAAGCTTTCTTT. Amino acids: CASSIARYRLLNTEAFF.

V gene TRBV12-3 or TRBV12-4 combines with J gene TRBJ2-5; 7 bases map to TRBD2. V was pared by 2 bases and J by 2 bases, with 8 bases of the junction left unmatched. The CDR3 runs 16 residues. This CDR3 reads CASSLTSRRGQETQYF. In DNA form, the CDR3 reads TGTGCCAGCAGTTTAACATCCAGGCGGGGGCAAGAGACCCAGTACTTC.

This clonotype was seen only a few times. The V call is TRBV5-1, the J call TRBJ2-3, with TRBD1 as a possible D gene (5 bases). This CDR3 contains 18 residues. Trimming took off 1 base at V and 2 bases at J, with 20 bases between the two ends. The germline CDR1 and CDR2 sequences are SGHRS and YFSETQ. In DNA, the CDR3 is TGCGCCAGCAGCTTGCAGGGCGCCCACAGATTTTTCACAGATACGCAGTATTTT. It codes for CASSLQGAHRFFTDTQYF.

There are a few counts of this clonotype. The chain uses TRBV12-3 or TRBV12-4 and TRBJ2-5; possibly TRBD2 for D (6 bases). With 3 bases removed from V and 2 bases from J, the gap between germline ends came to 10 bases. The CDR3 spans 14 residues. CDR3 region: CASSFKEGQETQYF. The CDR3 coding sequence is TGTGCCAGCAGTTTTAAGGAGGGACAAGAGACCCAGTACTTC.

This clonotype was seen only a few times. The V call is TRBV12-3 or TRBV12-4, the J call TRBJ2-7; either TRBD1 or TRBD2 may fit D (5 bases each). The CDR3 spans 15 residues. The V end lost 3 bases, the J end lost 0 bases, and 12 bases lay between the germline ends. For the CDR3, the DNA is TGTGCCAGCAGTTTCAGGGACCAGAGCTCCTACGAGCAGTACTTC. Protein sequence: CASSFRDQSSYEQYF.

CDR3 residues: CATSDAQYSNQPQHF. CDR3 bases: TGTGCCACCAGTGATGCCCAGTATAGCAATCAGCCCCAGCATTTT. The chain employs TRBV24-1 and TRBJ1-5; D remains ambiguous. The germline V gene encodes CDR1 KGHDR and CDR2 SFDVKD. The CDR3 sequence is 15 residues long. The V end was cut by 3 bases, the J end by 0 bases, with 8 bases between.

The J gene is TRBJ2-7, the V gene TRBV5-5, with D unclear. The ends were cut back, 4 bases at V and 5 bases at J, with 13 bases in the middle. The germline V gene encodes CDR1 SGHKS and CDR2 YYEKEE (reference sequence). The CDR3 runs 13 residues. The CDR3 bases are TGTGCCAGCAGCCCCCCTTATGGCGACGAGCAGTACTTC. This translates into CASSPPYGDEQYF.

This chain uses TRBV6-5 with TRBJ2-2; 10 bases line up with TRBD2. V lost 0 bases and J lost 7; bases outside the gene matches: 8. The CDR3 is made up of 17 amino acids. The germline gives CDR1 MNHEY, CDR2 SVGAGI. For the CDR3, the DNA is TGTGCCAGCAGTTACTCCCTAGCGGGAGTGGTAGTCGGGGAGCTGTTTTTT. It codes for CASSYSLAGVVVGELFF.

This clonotype was counted a few times. The chain carries TRBV5-1 and TRBJ2-4, with unresolved D. Trimming removed 4 bases from V and 2 bases from J, with 7 bases in between. The CDR3 sequence is 13 residues long. CDR1 SGHRS and CDR2 YFSETQ come from the germline V gene. CDR3 in amino acids: CASSPPSKNIQYF. The CDR3 DNA is TGCGCCAGCAGCCCTCCCTCCAAAAACATTCAGTACTTC.

This chain connects TRBV10-3 to TRBJ1-1; 10 bases fit TRBD1. Unmatched junction bases numbered 3, after V lost 4 bases and J lost 4 bases. The CDR3 has 14 amino acids. CDR1 is ENHRY and CDR2 is SYGVKD in the germline V gene. DNA for the CDR3: TGTGCCATCAGTGGGACAGGGGGGTCCACTGAAGCTTTCTTT. Translated, it gives CAISGTGGSTEAFF.

This clonotype appeared a few times. This chain connects TRBV7-3 to TRBJ2-2; D is unresolved. Germline V CDR1 and CDR2: SGHTA, FQGTGA. Trimming removed 2 bases from V and 3 bases from J, with 10 bases in between. The CDR3 runs 15 residues. In DNA form, the CDR3 reads TGTGCCAGCAGCTTACAACCGGGCGACACCGGGGAGCTGTTTTTT. Protein product: CASSLQPGDTGELFF.

The gene calls are TRBV7-6 and TRBJ1-1; 8 bases line up with TRBD1. The CDR3 covers 18 residues. Germline V gene lookup returns CDR1 SGHVS and CDR2 FNYEAQ. V dropped 5 bases and J dropped 0; count of bases not matched to a gene: 14. The CDR3 reads CASSPRDRHTLMNTEAFF. The CDR3 DNA sequence: TGTGCCAGCAGCCCCCGGGACAGGCATACCTTAATGAACACTGAAGCTTTCTTT.

The table lists this clonotype with a few counts. The chain links TRBV12-3 or TRBV12-4 to TRBJ2-3; either TRBD1 or TRBD2 may fit D (6 bases each). The CDR3 spans 14 residues. V shed 4 bases and J shed 5 bases, with 13 bases lying between them. The CDR3 nucleotides are TGTGCCAGCAGTTCCCCGGAGGGGGGAGATACGCAGTATTTT. Translated, it gives CASSSPEGGDTQYF.

This clonotype was detected a few times. The rearrangement links TRBV20-1 to TRBJ2-7; 7 positions agree with TRBD1. Germline-derived CDR1 and CDR2 are DFQATT and SNEGSKA (reference sequence). CDR3 length: 14 amino acids. Trimming removed 6 bases from V and 2 bases from J; junction bases left unmatched: 10. CDR3 protein: CSASPRDSPYEQYF. The CDR3 bases are TGCAGTGCCAGTCCCCGGGACAGTCCCTACGAGCAGTACTTC.

V gene TRBV2 combines with J gene TRBJ2-7; D gene ambiguous. Germline CDR1 and CDR2: SNHLY and FYNNEI. The CDR3 runs 14 residues. V lost 7 bases and J lost 0, with 13 bases in between. In nucleotides, the CDR3 is TGTGCCAGCATATGGGGTTACAGCTCCTACGAGCAGTACTTC. Amino acids: CASIWGYSSYEQYF. The variable domain in full, completed from reference TRBV2 and TRBJ2-7, reads EPEVTQTPSHQVTQMGQEVILRCVPISNHLYFYWYRQILGQKVEFLVSFYNNEISEKSEIFDDQFSVERPDGSNFTLKIRSTKLEDSAMYFCASIWGYSSYEQYFGPGTRLTVT.